Listed below are T cell receptor beta chains from one sample, sequenced in a study of T cells after yellow fever vaccination. A single record per CDR3 protein comes from TCRdb applying MiXCR to the 5' RACE reads. The table shows 300,000 to 350,000 distinct CDR3 sequences, with around 4.5% occurring only once. The material sequenced was PBMCs, taken 15 days after the yellow fever booster vaccination. The receptors were gathered from a man younger than 35 who received the YFV17D yellow fever vaccine. Each CDR3 is given with its conserved first and last residue. A D gene is named only where the DNA matches it firmly. Clone size is shown for a subset of rows, as once, few, many or a class of expanded clone.

j_gene	v_gene	abundance	d_gene	CDR3aa	CDR3nt
TRBJ1-1	TRBV19	few	-	CASSILPGSNTEAFF	TGTGCCAGTAGTATTCTCCCGGGGTCAAACACTGAAGCTTTCTTT
TRBJ1-2	TRBV5-1	many	-	CASSQGQIYGYTF	TGCGCCAGCAGCCAAGGACAGATCTATGGCTACACCTTC
TRBJ2-3	TRBV6-6	few	-	CASSYTHSTDTQYF	TGTGCCAGCAGTTATACTCACAGCACAGATACGCAGTATTTT
TRBJ2-5	TRBV4-1	many	TRBD1	CASSQGVQGRGETQYF	TGCGCCAGCAGCCAAGGAGTACAGGGGAGAGGAGAGACCCAGTACTTC
TRBJ1-6	TRBV6-5	many	TRBD1	CASSFMPGQGYSPLHF	TGTGCCAGCAGCTTCATGCCGGGACAGGGTTATTCACCCCTCCACTTT
TRBJ2-3	TRBV15	-	-	CATSLGSTDTQYF	TGTGCCACCAGCTTGGGGAGCACAGATACGCAGTATTTT
TRBJ1-5	TRBV25-1	many	TRBD1	CATSGTGGSLTDQPQHF	TGTGCCACCTCCGGGACAGGGGGCTCCTTGACGGATCAGCCCCAGCATTTT
TRBJ2-1	TRBV7-6	few	TRBD2	CASSPHGAGAYNEQFF	TGTGCCAGCAGCCCCCACGGAGCGGGGGCCTACAATGAGCAGTTCTTC
TRBJ2-2	TRBV5-1	many	-	CASSLEGGGELFF	TGCGCCAGCAGCTTGGAGGGAGGCGGGGAGCTGTTTTTT
TRBJ2-7	TRBV5-4	-	-	CASSNGRDTYEQYF	TGTGCCAGCAGCAACGGACGGGACACCTACGAGCAGTACTTC
TRBJ1-1	TRBV6-6	many	-	CASSPWAGPNLNTEAFF	TGTGCCAGCAGCCCTTGGGCAGGGCCTAACCTGAACACTGAAGCTTTCTTT
TRBJ1-5	TRBV19	-	TRBD1	CASSLGPGQGVRGANQPQHF	TGTGCCAGTTCTCTGGGCCCGGGACAGGGTGTTAGAGGGGCCAATCAGCCCCAGCATTTT
TRBJ2-5	TRBV7-8	many	-	CASSLARVAQYF	TGTGCCAGCAGCTTAGCGCGCGTGGCCCAGTACTTC
TRBJ1-5	TRBV5-1	-	-	CARGRGRDSNQPQHF	TGCGCCAGGGGCAGGGGTCGTGATAGCAATCAGCCCCAGCATTTT
TRBJ1-6	TRBV12-3/TRBV12-4	few	TRBD1	CASTKAGTGVSPLHF	TGTGCCAGCACCAAGGCCGGGACAGGGGTTTCACCCCTCCACTTT
TRBJ2-1	TRBV4-3	-	TRBD1	CASSQEPGTDNEQFF	TGCGCCAGCAGCCAAGAGCCCGGGACAGACAATGAGCAGTTCTTC
TRBJ2-1	TRBV20-1	few	TRBD2	CSAPRTSGGDNEQFF	TGCAGTGCCCCTCGAACTAGCGGGGGGGACAATGAGCAGTTCTTC
TRBJ2-5	TRBV27	many	-	CASSSMTGWETQYF	TGTGCCAGCAGTAGCATGACAGGATGGGAGACCCAGTACTTC
TRBJ1-2	TRBV18	-	TRBD1	CASSSLDRGHDGYTF	TGTGCCAGCTCATCTCTAGACAGGGGGCATGATGGCTACACCTTC
TRBJ2-6	TRBV7-9	-	TRBD2	CASSLARLAGAYEATGANVLTF	TGTGCCAGCAGCTTAGCCCGACTAGCGGGGGCCTACGAGGCGACTGGGGCCAACGTCCTGACTTTC
TRBJ1-1	TRBV7-2	many	-	CASSPRVTRQAMNTEAFF	TGTGCCAGCAGCCCCCGAGTCACCCGGCAGGCCATGAACACTGAAGCTTTCTTT
TRBJ2-2	TRBV4-3	many	-	CASSQVFLAGADTGELFF	TGCGCCAGCAGCCAAGTTTTCTTGGCAGGTGCAGACACCGGGGAGCTGTTTTTT
TRBJ1-5	TRBV7-2	-	TRBD1	CASRIPGQNQPQHF	TGTGCCAGCAGAATACCGGGACAGAATCAGCCCCAGCATTTT
TRBJ2-1	TRBV12-3/TRBV12-4	many	-	CACGVYNEQFF	TGTGCCTGCGGGGTTTACAATGAGCAGTTCTTC
TRBJ2-1	TRBV10-3	many	TRBD2	CAISDPGGDNEQFF	TGTGCCATCAGTGACCCTGGGGGGGACAATGAGCAGTTCTTC
TRBJ1-2	TRBV7-9	many	TRBD1	CASSSPRTGENYGYTF	TGTGCCAGCAGCTCGCCGCGGACAGGGGAAAACTATGGCTACACCTTC
TRBJ2-2	TRBV28	many	-	CASSFRGGSSGELFF	TGTGCCAGCAGTTTTAGGGGCGGAAGTTCCGGGGAGCTGTTTTTT
TRBJ2-5	TRBV3-1	few	-	CASSQLFLRETGMEETQYF	TGTGCCAGCAGCCAACTCTTCCTCCGGGAGACAGGGATGGAGGAGACCCAGTACTTC
TRBJ2-3	TRBV4-3	few	-	CASSQEVRSHSTDTQYF	TGCGCCAGCAGCCAAGAAGTTCGATCCCATAGCACAGATACGCAGTATTTT
TRBJ2-1	TRBV29-1	many	TRBD2	CSAREASHNEQFF	TGCAGCGCACGGGAGGCCAGCCACAATGAGCAGTTCTTC
TRBJ2-1	TRBV7-2	many	-	CASSSVRGSYNEQFF	TGTGCCAGCAGCTCGGTCAGGGGCTCCTACAATGAGCAGTTCTTC
TRBJ2-7	TRBV12-3/TRBV12-4	many	TRBD2	CASSPRTSGGEQYF	TGTGCCAGCAGTCCCCGGACTAGCGGGGGTGAGCAGTACTTC
TRBJ1-1	TRBV30	-	-	CAWSSRDGVEAFF	TGTGCCTGGAGTTCTAGAGATGGTGTTGAAGCTTTCTTT
TRBJ1-3	TRBV12-3/TRBV12-4	-	-	CASSFDGSSGNTIYF	TGTGCCAGCAGTTTCGACGGAAGCTCTGGAAACACCATATATTTT
TRBJ1-6	TRBV10-3	few	-	CAITVTDNSPLHF	TGTGCCATCACCGTGACAGATAATTCACCCCTCCACTTT
TRBJ1-2	TRBV9	-	-	CASSDLVGYGYTF	TGTGCCAGCAGCGACCTCGTTGGCTATGGCTACACCTTC
TRBJ1-2	TRBV7-2	few	-	CASSPPIRAYGYTF	TGTGCCAGCAGCCCACCAATCCGTGCCTATGGCTACACCTTC
TRBJ1-1	TRBV6-5	many	-	CASSSHYMNTEAFF	TGTGCCAGCAGTTCCCACTACATGAACACTGAAGCTTTCTTT
TRBJ2-3	TRBV12-3/TRBV12-4	many	TRBD1	CASRTGSTDTQYF	TGTGCCAGCAGGACAGGGAGCACAGATACGCAGTATTTT
TRBJ1-1	TRBV6-6	-	-	CASTTASGKTEAFF	TGTGCCAGCACCACCGCCTCGGGAAAAACTGAAGCTTTCTTT
TRBJ1-1	TRBV3-1	few	TRBD1	CASSPRDSREVAFF	TGTGCCAGCAGCCCCCGGGACAGTCGAGAAGTGGCTTTCTTT
TRBJ2-1	TRBV6-2/TRBV6-3	many	-	CASSSLGPAGNNEQFF	TGTGCCAGCAGTTCCCTCGGTCCTGCAGGTAACAATGAGCAGTTCTTC
TRBJ2-4	TRBV20-1	many	-	CSGKGVAKNIQYF	TGCAGTGGGAAGGGAGTAGCCAAAAACATTCAGTACTTC
TRBJ2-1	TRBV2	-	TRBD1	CASSEQGQSNEQFF	TGTGCCAGCAGTGAACAGGGACAGTCCAATGAGCAGTTCTTC
TRBJ2-5	TRBV24-1	many	-	CATSDSGRGETQYF	TGTGCCACCAGTGATTCTGGGCGGGGAGAGACCCAGTACTTC
TRBJ1-1	TRBV7-2	-	-	CASNDPWGGLNTEAFF	TGTGCCAGCAACGATCCGTGGGGGGGCCTGAACACTGAAGCTTTCTTT
TRBJ2-5	TRBV12-3/TRBV12-4	few	-	CASSPEVGTQYF	TGTGCCAGCAGCCCCGAGGTCGGGACCCAGTACTTC
TRBJ2-7	TRBV7-2	many	-	CASSPKGGPSYEQYF	TGTGCCAGCAGCCCAAAGGGGGGGCCCTCCTACGAGCAGTACTTC